The source of this T cell receptor beta chain is a study of spatial heterogeneity in lung cancer. Study summary: For the average unique TCR and UMI combination, more than nine occurrences appeared in raw reads.

TCRdb re-derived calls from the 5' RACE reads in MiXCR, one entry per CDR3 protein. Among tens of thousands of distinct CDR3 sequences listed, under 6.5% were seen once. Ten or more counts support this clonotype. Time point noted: sample taken at primary tumor resection. Whole RNA was taken from tumor, nontumor lung or frozen PBMC; it was then sequenced unsorted. The germline V and J ends were trimmed by 0 bases and 0 bases, with 4 bases remaining between them. Germline loops: CDR1 SGDLS, CDR2 YYNGEE. CDR3 length: 14 amino acids. This specimen was PBMCs, taken at surgery. V is TRBV9 and J is TRBJ2-4; D not certain. This sequence originates from a male donor with early-stage non-small cell lung cancer. CDR3 bases: TGTGCCAGCAGCGTAGCGGGAGCCAAAAACATTCAGTACTTC. Translating it yields CASSVAGAKNIQYF.